These 16 T cell receptor beta chains were all obtained from the same sample, sequenced in a study of shared clonotypes between healthy human individuals. Naive CD8 cells were CD45RO-negative, positively selected for CCR7, excluding terminally differentiated effector memory CD45RA+ cells. Clones were read by immunoSEQ multiplex PCR, and TCRdb kept only the in-frame ones, dropping some. Found here are fewer than 1 million clones, roughly 96% of them singletons; the top ten hold around 0.25%. Sequencing was performed on naive CD8+ T cells sorted from blood. Every receptor here comes from a man between 25 and 39 years old in good health.

The rearrangement links TRBV15 to TRBJ2-7; either TRBD1 or TRBD2 may fit D (6 bases each). Trimming cost V 8 bases and J 5 bases, with 19 bases left between them. The CDR3 is 14 amino acids. Germline V gene sequence: CDR1 LNHNV, CDR2 YYDKDF (reference sequence). The CDR3 loop is CATGSRGETNEQYF. DNA for the CDR3: TGTGCCACCGGGAGTAGGGGGGAGACTAACGAGCAGTACTTC.

J is TRBJ2-5 and V is TRBV7-9, with unresolved D. The length of the CDR3 is 12 residues. In germline, CDR1 is SEHNR, CDR2 FQNEAQ (reference sequence). Trimming took off 6 bases at V and 2 bases at J, with 7 bases between the two ends. CDR3 sequence reads: CASRDRQETQYF. In nucleotides, the CDR3 is TGTGCCAGCAGGGACCGACAAGAGACCCAGTACTTC.

J is TRBJ2-2 and V is TRBV28; 7 bases line up with TRBD1. The CDR3 extends over 13 amino acids. Germline-derived CDR1 and CDR2 are MDHEN and SYDVKM. J was trimmed by 3 bases and V by 9 bases; bases with no gene match: 4. CDR3 protein: CASYRGYTGELFF. The CDR3, as DNA: TGTGCCAGTTACAGGGGATACACCGGGGAGCTGTTTTTT.

The chain carries TRBV27 and TRBJ2-1; tentative D call: TRBD2 (5 bases). The CDR3 loop spans 16 amino acids. Looked up from germline, CDR1 is MNHEY and CDR2 is SMNVEV (reference sequence). V was clipped by 2 bases and J by 2 bases, with 13 bases between them. Here the CDR3 DNA reads TGTGCCAGCAGTTTAGTATCGGACTTCACCTACAATGAGCAGTTCTTC. Its protein product is CASSLVSDFTYNEQFF.

V and J are TRBV25-1 and TRBJ2-1; TRBD1 is a possible D gene (5 bases). Germline V lookup: CDR1 MGHDK, CDR2 SYGVNS. The ends were cut back, 1 base at V and 7 bases at J, with 11 bases in the middle. CDR3 length equals 14 residues. CDR3 residues: CASSEWGDGNEQFF. The CDR3 nucleotides are TGTGCCAGCAGTGAATGGGGCGATGGGAATGAGCAGTTCTTC.

A remark on this clone: Other DNA sequences from this sample encode an identical CDR3 as well. The chain links TRBV10-3 to TRBJ1-5; D is unclear. The germline CDR1 and CDR2 sequences are ENHRY and SYGVKD. Trimming left V 8 bases short and J 1 base short, with 3 bases between. The CDR3 spans 11 residues. Here the CDR3 reads CAIGSNQPQHF. The CDR3 nucleotides read TGTGCCATCGGGAGCAATCAGCCCCAGCATTTT.

The count of this clone is one. CDR3 in amino acids: CASSMDRGTYEQYF. CDR3 nucleotide sequence: TGTGCCAGTAGTATGGACAGGGGGACCTACGAGCAGTACTTC. The genes are TRBV19 and TRBJ2-7, with 10 nucleotides matching TRBD1. This CDR3 comprises 14 residues. After removal of 3 bases from V and 2 bases from J, the junction contained 1 base not matched to a gene. Looked up from germline, CDR1 is LNHDA and CDR2 is SQIVND (reference sequence).

This chain joins TRBV15 and TRBJ2-7; 9 bases agree with TRBD1. In germline, CDR1 is LNHNV, CDR2 YYDKDF (reference sequence). The CDR3 totals 14 residues. Trimming removed 5 bases from V and 6 bases from J; junction bases left unmatched: 8. The chain's CDR3 is CATSDRDRVGEQYF. CDR3 coding DNA: TGTGCCACCAGCGACCGGGACAGGGTAGGCGAGCAGTACTTC. Variable domain in full (rest from reference TRBV15 and TRBJ2-7): DAMVIQNPRYQVTQFGKPVTLSCSQTLNHNVMYWYQQKSSQAPKLLFHYYDKDFNNEADTPDNFQSRRPNTSFCFLDIRSPGLGDTAMYLCATSDRDRVGEQYFGPGTRLTVT.

This chain uses TRBV18 with TRBJ2-2, with 8 positions matching TRBD2. With V trimmed by 1 base and J by 7 bases, 14 bases remained unmatched. Germline CDR1 KGHSH, CDR2 LQKENI. The CDR3 spans 18 residues. The CDR3 spells CASSPRGRTSMEDGELFF. The CDR3, as DNA: TGTGCCAGCTCACCACGAGGGCGGACTAGCATGGAGGACGGGGAGCTGTTTTTT.

The V gene is TRBV11-2, the J gene TRBJ2-5, with a possible D match to TRBD2 (6 bases). Trimming took off 4 bases at V and 5 bases at J, with 11 bases between the two ends. The CDR3 covers 13 residues. Germline V gives CDR1 SGHAT, CDR2 FQNNGV. CDR3 in DNA: TGTGCCAGCAGCTGGGAGGTCATGGAGACCCAGTACTTC. This gives the protein CASSWEVMETQYF. Using reference TRBV11-2 and TRBJ2-5 for the parts outside the CDR3, the full variable domain is EAGVAQSPRYKIIEKRQSVAFWCNPISGHATLYWYQQILGQGPKLLIQFQNNGVVDDSQLPKDRFSAERLKGVDSTLKIQPAKLEDSAVYLCASSWEVMETQYFGPGTRLLVL.

The V and J genes are TRBV6-1 and TRBJ1-4, with 7 bases lining up with TRBD1. This CDR3 is 14 amino acids long. CDR1 MNHNS and CDR2 SASEGT come from the germline V gene. With 3 bases clipped from V and 6 bases from J, the junction kept 4 bases outside the gene matches. The CDR3 spells CASSDPGQYEKLFF. In DNA, the CDR3 is TGTGCCAGCAGTGATCCGGGACAGTATGAAAAACTGTTTTTT.

The rearrangement joins TRBV27 to TRBJ2-7, with 7 positions matching TRBD1. CDR1 MNHEY and CDR2 SMNVEV come from the germline V gene (reference sequence). Trimming took 4 bases from V and 3 from J; bases not matched to a gene: 6. The CDR3 consists of 14 residues. The CDR3 DNA follows: TGTGCCAGCAGTTCGGACAGGAGCAGCTACGAGCAGTACTTC. Translated, it gives CASSSDRSSYEQYF.

On this clone: The same CDR3 also results from other DNA sequences found in this sample. This sequence joins TRBV27 and TRBJ2-7; TRBD1 might be the D (6 bases). The V end lost 3 bases, the J end lost 5 bases, and 11 bases lay between the germline ends. CDR1 MNHEY and CDR2 SMNVEV come from the germline V gene (reference sequence). The CDR3 totals 13 residues. CDR3 amino acids: CASSLSRGNEQYF. In nucleotides, the CDR3 is TGTGCCAGCAGTTTGTCCAGGGGAAACGAGCAGTACTTC.

The V call is TRBV14, the J call TRBJ2-3; no clear D. This CDR3 contains 17 residues. Trimming took off 1 base at V and 0 bases at J, with 14 bases between the two ends. Germline V gene lookup returns CDR1 SGHDN and CDR2 FVKESK. CDR3 sequence: CASSQAYGKPSTDTQYF. The CDR3 DNA sequence: TGTGCCAGCAGCCAAGCTTACGGAAAGCCTAGCACAGATACGCAGTATTTT.

The chain joins TRBV27 to TRBJ1-1, with D possibly matching TRBD1 (5 bases). Germline CDR1 MNHEY, CDR2 SMNVEV (reference sequence). The CDR3 sequence is 18 residues long. The V and J ends lost 5 bases and 1 base respectively, with 23 bases between them. The CDR3 DNA sequence: TGTGCCAGCAGTGGTAGGATCAGGGAGGAGATTGGGAACACTGAAGCTTTCTTT. Translating it yields CASSGRIREEIGNTEAFF.

The chain recombines TRBV27 with TRBJ1-4; no definite D call. The CDR3 runs to 14 residues. V lost 3 bases and J 9 bases, leaving 14 bases between the germline ends. Germline CDR1 reads MNHEY; CDR2 reads SMNVEV (reference sequence). This CDR3 is CASSFGENPQKLFF. The CDR3 bases are TGTGCCAGCAGTTTTGGAGAAAACCCCCAAAAACTGTTTTTT.